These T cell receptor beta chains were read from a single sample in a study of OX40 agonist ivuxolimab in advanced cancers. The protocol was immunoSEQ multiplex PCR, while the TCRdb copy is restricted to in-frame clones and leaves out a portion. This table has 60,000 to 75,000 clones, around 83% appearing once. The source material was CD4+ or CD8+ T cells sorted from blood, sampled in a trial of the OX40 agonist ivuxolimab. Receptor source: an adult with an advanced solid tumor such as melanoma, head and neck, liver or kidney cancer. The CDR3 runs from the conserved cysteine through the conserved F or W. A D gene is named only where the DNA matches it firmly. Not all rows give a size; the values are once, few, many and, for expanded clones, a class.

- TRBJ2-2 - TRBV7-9 TGTGCCAGCAGCTTAGAGGGGCCCGGGGAGCTGTTTTTT CASSLEGPGELFF
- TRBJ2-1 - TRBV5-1 TGCGCCAGCAGCTTGGTGGATGACAATGAGCAGTTCTTC CASSLVDDNEQFF
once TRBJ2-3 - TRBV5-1 TGCGCCAGCAGCCCCCAGACTGGAGGGGATACGCAGTATTTT CASSPQTGGDTQYF
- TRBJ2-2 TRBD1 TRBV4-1 TGCGCCAGCAGCCAACGGGACAGGGGGCTCTTCAGCTCGAACACCGGGGAGCTGTTTTTT CASSQRDRGLFSSNTGELFF
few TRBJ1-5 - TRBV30 TGTGCCTGGAGCAGGGGCGATAATCAGCCCCAGCATTTT CAWSRGDNQPQHF
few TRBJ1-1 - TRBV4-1 TGCGCCAGCAGCCAAGATTCCCGAACCATGAACACTGAAGCTTTCTTT CASSQDSRTMNTEAFF
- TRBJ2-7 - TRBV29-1 TGCAGCGTCGCCCTGACAGGTTCCTACGAGCAGTACTTC CSVALTGSYEQYF
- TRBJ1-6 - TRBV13 TGTGCCAGCAGCTTGGGAACGGGACTCTCAAATTCACCCCTCCACTTT CASSLGTGLSNSPLHF
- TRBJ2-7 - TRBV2 TGTGCCAGCAGTGAAGCTAGCGGACCCTACGAGCAGTACTTC CASSEASGPYEQYF
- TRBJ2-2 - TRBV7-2 TGTGCCAGCAGCATACTGAACACCGGGGAGCTGTTTTTT CASSILNTGELFF
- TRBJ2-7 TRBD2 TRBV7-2 TGTGCCAGCAGCTTACTAGCGGGAGAGAACGAGCAGTACTTC CASSLLAGENEQYF
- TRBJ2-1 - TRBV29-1 TGCAGCGTTGAGGACAGTTTTTATGAGCAGTTCTTC CSVEDSFYEQFF
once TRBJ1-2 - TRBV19 TGTGCCAGTAGTATTGGCCCTTATGGCTACACCTTC CASSIGPYGYTF
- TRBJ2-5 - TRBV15 TGTGCCACCAGCAGAGGGGGGCAAGGGGAGACCCAGTACTTC CATSRGGQGETQYF
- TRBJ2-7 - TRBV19 TGTGCCAGTACAAGGGGCGGGGCAGGCCTATACGAGCAGTACTTC CASTRGGAGLYEQYF
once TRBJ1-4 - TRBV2 TGTGCCAGCGAACGGTCTAATGAAAAACTGTTTTTT CASERSNEKLFF
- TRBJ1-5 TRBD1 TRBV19 TGTGCCAGTAGTCACGGGACAGAGTTGAGGCAGCCCCAGCATTTT CASSHGTELRQPQHF
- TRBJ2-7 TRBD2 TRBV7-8 TGTGCCAGCAGCCAAGCGGGAGGGTCCTACGAGCAGTACTTC CASSQAGGSYEQYF